Listed below are T cell receptor beta chains from one sample, sequenced in a study of graft-versus-host responses after intestinal transplantation. Repertoires were generated with immunoSEQ multiplex PCR, while TCRdb's copy carries only in-frame clones and drops some. The sample lists tens of thousands of clones, about nine tenths occurring once. Here the sequenced sample was ileum tissue, taken approximately 370 days after transplant. The receptors stem from a human patient who received an intestinal transplant, so some T cells may come from the graft donor. The CDR3 runs from the conserved cysteine through the conserved F or W. The order of the fields is clone size, V gene, D gene, J gene, CDR3 length, CDR3 protein, CDR3 DNA. D genes are given only for firm matches. The size entry is marked missing in some rows and otherwise reads once, few, many or a size class.

>.|TRBV19|TRBD2|TRBJ2-3|16
CASSIGLAPATDTQYF
TGTGCCAGTAGTATAGGACTAGCGCCGGCCACAGATACGCAGTATTTT
>.|TRBV2|TRBD2|TRBJ2-4|14
CASSIAGVKNIQYF
TGTGCCAGCAGTATAGCGGGGGTCAAAAACATTCAGTACTTC
>few|TRBV2|.|TRBJ1-4|14
CASSFGGWNEKLFF
TGTGCCAGCTCCTTCGGCGGGTGGAATGAAAAACTGTTTTTT
>.|TRBV7-2|.|TRBJ1-2|14
CASSPHPRVPGYTF
TGTGCCAGCAGCCCACACCCACGCGTGCCAGGCTACACCTTC
>.|TRBV9|TRBD1|TRBJ1-3|15
CASSARDRDRNTIYF
TGTGCCAGCAGCGCGAGGGACAGGGATAGAAACACCATATATTTT
>.|TRBV2|.|TRBJ2-7|11
CASSISYEQYF
TGTGCCAGCAGTATCTCCTACGAGCAGTACTTC
>.|TRBV2|.|TRBJ2-7|15
CASSEWVPKTYEQYF
TGTGCCAGCAGTGAATGGGTTCCGAAAACCTACGAGCAGTACTTC
>.|TRBV11-2|.|TRBJ2-7|15
CASSGPGQGSYEQYF
TGTGCCAGCAGCGGCCCAGGGCAGGGGTCCTACGAGCAGTACTTC
>once|TRBV11-3|.|TRBJ1-1|14
CASSRRGGNTEAFF
TGTGCCAGCAGCAGAAGGGGCGGGAACACTGAAGCTTTCTTT
>.|TRBV4-1|.|TRBJ2-7|16
CASSRPNMASSYEQYF
TGCGCCAGCAGCCGCCCAAACATGGCGAGCTCCTACGAGCAGTACTTC
>few|TRBV5-6|TRBD1|TRBJ2-7|14
CASSLRGPGNEQYF
TGTGCCAGCAGCTTGAGGGGGCCTGGGAACGAGCAGTACTTC
>.|TRBV5-1|TRBD2|TRBJ2-3|17
CASSKGTSATSTDTQYF
TGCGCCAGCAGCAAGGGGACTAGCGCTACTAGCACAGATACGCAGTATTTT
>.|TRBV7-3|TRBD1|TRBJ2-1|16
CASSLRTGPPGNEQFF
TGTGCCAGCAGCTTAAGGACAGGCCCCCCGGGGAATGAGCAGTTCTTC
>.|TRBV5-1|.|TRBJ2-7|16
CASSPSSGQGAYEQYF
TGCGCCAGCAGCCCTTCTAGCGGTCAGGGGGCGTACGAGCAGTACTTC
>.|TRBV29-1|TRBD1|TRBJ1-1|10
CSVYRGQAFF
TGCAGCGTCTACAGGGGGCAGGCTTTCTTT
>.|TRBV5-6|TRBD2|TRBJ2-1|17
CASSLAGAGGPPNEQFF
TGTGCCAGCAGCTTGGCCGGGGCGGGAGGGCCTCCCAATGAGCAGTTCTTC
>.|TRBV30|.|TRBJ2-4|13
CAWRGLAKNIQYF
TGTGCCTGGAGGGGACTAGCCAAAAACATTCAGTACTTC
>.|TRBV9|.|TRBJ2-1|14
CASSAARDYNEQFF
TGTGCCAGCAGCGCCGCCCGCGACTACAATGAGCAGTTCTTC
>.|TRBV5-1|.|TRBJ2-3|17
CASSFLVGGGSTDTQYF
TGCGCCAGCAGCTTCCTAGTCGGGGGCGGGAGCACAGATACGCAGTATTTT
>.|TRBV7-9|.|TRBJ2-2|17
CASRLTGWTRPTGELVF
TGTGCCAGCAGGTTAACGGGCTGGACCCGGCCCACCGGGGAGCTGGTTTTT
>.|TRBV10-3|.|TRBJ1-2|15
CAISEGHARLYGYTF
TGTGCCATCAGTGAGGGACACGCTCGTCTTTATGGCTACACCTTC
>few|TRBV5-4|TRBD2|TRBJ2-7|17
CASSLGTSGRRSYEQYF
TGTGCCAGCAGCTTGGGGACTAGCGGGAGGAGGAGTTACGAGCAGTACTTC